This T cell receptor beta chain came from a study of CXCR3-negative and CXCR3-positive naive CD8 T cells. With respect to this clonotype: Antigen unknown.

UMI-labeled 5' RACE TRB cDNA libraries were prepared from the cells. TCRdb reanalyzed the 5' RACE reads, giving one entry per CDR3 protein sequence and no DNA. The data show approximately 90,000 distinct CDR3 sequences, and the top ten clones hold around 0.58%. The CDR3 is made up of 13 amino acids. The germline gives CDR1 MGHRA, CDR2 YSYEKL. Findings of the study overall: When CXCR3-positive naive cells were set against CXCR3-negative naive cells, the former had more hydrophobic TRB CDR3s. With CXCR3 expression partially decreased after cryopreservation, most assays relied on fresh PBMCs.

Naive cells were sorted as CD45RO-, CCR7+, CD27+ and CD95-. The receptor was isolated from a human donor in good health. Some clones in this sample may be carry-over from other donors' samples. Material for sequencing was naive CXCR3+ CD8+ T cells from blood. The subset was: CD45RO-CCR7+CD27+CD95- naive CD8+ T cells expressing CXCR3 (TNR3+). This chain uses TRBV4-1 with TRBJ2-2; the D call from TCRdb, TRBD1, cannot be confirmed without DNA. CDR3 region: CASSKRGTGELFF.